Given below is one T cell receptor beta chain in context. Its antigen is unidentified. The whole isolated RNA underwent reverse transcription, so sequencing captured expressed TCRB transcripts. Assay: immunoSEQ multiplex PCR; the TCRdb copy retains only in-frame clones and omits some. In the table there are some 370,000 clones, 8.5% to 10% of which are singletons. This entry belongs to a study of beta chain features in type 1 diabetes. Findings of the study overall: In cDNA sequencing, cells with high TCR expression could be over-represented. Moderate but significant shortening of TCRB CDR3s was recorded in all four CD4+ subsets from Type 1 diabetes patients.

Cells sorted by CD45RO/CCR7/CD25/CD127/CD95/CD27 comprised CD4+ naive, central memory, regulatory and stem cell-like memory cells. Germline V gives CDR1 PRHDT, CDR2 FYEKMQ (reference sequence). The CDR3 length is 14 residues. V gave up 3 bases and J gave up 2 bases, with 11 bases separating them. The sample consisted of central memory CD4+ T cells from blood. The clonotype originates from a man aged 25 to 45 with type 1 diabetes. The chain has TRBV13 and TRBJ2-7, with no clear D. The CDR3 protein is CASSLRLLAYEQYF. The CDR3 coding sequence is TGTGCCAGCAGCTTGAGACTTCTCGCCTACGAGCAGTACTTC.